One sample yielded the 17 T cell receptor beta chains listed below, sequenced in a study of response to subunit inactivated influenza vaccine. In TCRdb, the RT-PCR reads were re-called with MiXCR into one record per CDR3 protein. The repertoire consists of 500,000 to 600,000 distinct CDR3 sequences, with approximately 15% occurring once and the leading ten covering roughly 3.1%. The sample here was CD4+ T cells sorted from PBMCs, taken around 25 months after vaccination. These receptor sequences come from a man between 50 and 69 years old who received an inactivated influenza vaccine.

J is TRBJ1-2 and V is TRBV11-2, with D unclear. The CDR3 runs to 12 residues. CDR1 is SGHAT and CDR2 is FQNNGV in the germline V gene. V was pared by 4 bases and J by 7 bases, with 10 bases between. The CDR3 nucleotides read TGTGCCAGCAGCTCCGTGGGTGGTGGCTACACCTTC. Protein: CASSSVGGGYTF.

This clonotype was recorded many times. The chain is built from TRBV6-5 and TRBJ2-7, with unresolved D. V was clipped by 8 bases and J by 4 bases, with 12 bases between them. The CDR3 is 12 amino acids. In germline, CDR1 is MNHEY, CDR2 SVGAGI. The CDR3 reads CASGNSAYEQYF. CDR3 DNA sequence: TGTGCCAGCGGTAACTCCGCATACGAGCAGTACTTC.

This clonotype was observed a few times. CDR3 loop: CASSGSFNEQYF. The CDR3 nucleotides read TGTGCCAGTAGCGGGAGTTTCAACGAGCAGTACTTC. The chain carries TRBV19 and TRBJ2-7; perhaps TRBD2 as D (6 bases). The length of the CDR3 is 12 residues. Germline V gene sequence: CDR1 LNHDA, CDR2 SQIVND (reference sequence). V was clipped by 6 bases and J by 5 bases, with 11 bases between them.

The sample holds many counts of this clonotype. The CDR3 bases are TGTGCCAGCAGCCAGAGACACAGGGGGCGGCCCGAGCAGTACTTC. Its translation is CASSQRHRGRPEQYF. V gene TRBV3-1 combines with J gene TRBJ2-7; 9 nucleotides agree with TRBD1. The CDR3 loop spans 15 amino acids. After removal of 3 bases from V and 6 bases from J, the junction contained 9 bases not matched to a gene. Germline CDR1 and CDR2: LGHDT and YNNKEL (reference sequence).

This clonotype was observed a handful of times. The chain uses TRBV4-2 and TRBJ2-7; D is uncertain. V was clipped by 0 bases and J by 0 bases, with 9 bases between them. The CDR3 runs 15 residues. Germline V gene data show CDR1 as LGHNA and CDR2 as YNFKEQ. The CDR3 nucleotides are TGTGCCAGCAGCCAAGATTCGGATTCCTCCTACGAGCAGTACTTC. This encodes CASSQDSDSSYEQYF.

This clonotype appeared many times. CDR3 DNA sequence: TGCAGTGCTATTGGGTTTAGCACAGATACGCAGTATTTT. Protein: CSAIGFSTDTQYF. The chain is built from TRBV20-1 and TRBJ2-3; D is unclear. Per germline, CDR1 DFQATT and CDR2 SNEGSKA (reference sequence). The CDR3 covers 13 residues. Trimming removed 4 bases at V and 0 bases at J, with 8 bases between.

The chain couples TRBV9 to TRBJ2-1; possibly TRBD1 or TRBD2 for D (6 bases each). The V gene's germline CDR1 is SGDLS and CDR2 YYNGEE. The CDR3 is 16 residues long. V lost 4 bases and J lost 2, with 16 bases in between. The CDR3 sequence: CASSFTGGLPYNEQFF. CDR3 nucleotides: TGTGCCAGCAGCTTCACTGGGGGGCTTCCCTACAATGAGCAGTTCTTC.

J is TRBJ2-7 and V is TRBV20-1; D perhaps matches TRBD2 (6 bases). Germline CDR1 DFQATT, CDR2 SNEGSKA (reference sequence). This CDR3 spans 12 amino acids. V lost 7 bases and J lost 3, with 13 bases in between. The CDR3 spells CSGTGLIYEQYF. CDR3 nucleotides: TGCAGTGGCACGGGACTGATCTACGAGCAGTACTTC.

J is TRBJ2-2 and V is TRBV20-1; 8 bases line up with TRBD2. This CDR3 is built from 15 residues. The trim removed 1 base at V and 2 bases at J, leaving 3 bases unmatched. Germline-derived CDR1 and CDR2 are DFQATT and SNEGSKA (reference sequence). For the CDR3, the DNA is TGCAGTGCTAGAGGGACTAGCAGAAACACCGGGGAGCTGTTTTTT. Translating gives CSARGTSRNTGELFF.

This clonotype was counted ten times or more. The chain carries TRBV12-3 or TRBV12-4 and TRBJ1-1, with unresolved D. Trimming took off 3 bases at V and 0 bases at J, with 2 bases between the two ends. The CDR3 covers 12 residues. CDR3 sequence reads: CASSFVNTEAFF. Here the CDR3 DNA reads TGTGCCAGCAGTTTCGTGAACACTGAAGCTTTCTTT.

This clonotype was counted only a few times. This chain joins TRBV18 and TRBJ2-4; TRBD1 matches at 8 bases. V shed 3 bases and J 1 base; nucleotides not matched to a gene: 2. Looked up from germline, CDR1 is KGHSH and CDR2 is LQKENI. The CDR3 loop spans 15 amino acids. Here the CDR3 DNA reads TGTGCCAGCTCACCGACAGGGGTTGCCAAAAACATTCAGTACTTC. Translation: CASSPTGVAKNIQYF.

This clonotype has just a few counts. The V and J genes are TRBV7-2 and TRBJ1-4; 7 nucleotides match TRBD1. The CDR3 covers 15 residues. Germline V gives CDR1 SGHTA, CDR2 FQGNSA. V trimming: 1 base; J trimming: 8 bases; junction bases outside the gene matches: 7. As DNA, the CDR3 is TGTGCCAGCAGCTTAGGGACAGGCTATTTGGAAAAACTGTTTTTT. Protein product: CASSLGTGYLEKLFF.

V is TRBV10-3 and J is TRBJ2-5; 15 positions agree with TRBD2. V gave up 11 bases and J gave up 2 bases; unmatched junction bases: 15. Per the germline V gene, CDR1 is ENHRY and CDR2 is SYGVKD. The CDR3 has 18 residues. CDR3 sequence: CAAKSSGTSGRKQETQYF. In nucleotides, the CDR3 is TGTGCCGCGAAATCCTCCGGGACTAGCGGGAGGAAGCAAGAGACCCAGTACTTC.

There are a few counts of this clonotype. The chain carries TRBV6-2 or TRBV6-3 and TRBJ2-5; either TRBD1 or TRBD2 may supply D (5 bases each). Per germline, CDR1 MNHEY and CDR2 SVGEGT. This CDR3 contains 15 residues. V lost 5 bases and J 0 bases, leaving 13 bases between the germline ends. CDR3 DNA sequence: TGTGCCAGCAGTAAGAGGGGAGAATACCAAGAGACCCAGTACTTC. This sequence encodes CASSKRGEYQETQYF.

This clonotype was observed many times. This chain connects TRBV24-1 to TRBJ2-2; D is perhaps TRBD1 (6 bases). CDR1 is KGHDR, CDR2 SFDVKD, per germline. The CDR3 totals 16 residues. V lost 5 bases, J lost 0 bases, and 12 bases lay in between. In nucleotides, the CDR3 is TGTGCCACCAGTGCGTCGACAGGTTCGAACACCGGGGAGCTGTTTTTT. Amino acids: CATSASTGSNTGELFF.

This clonotype was counted between two and nine times. The chain has TRBV29-1 and TRBJ2-7; no clear D. This CDR3 comprises 13 residues. CDR1 and CDR2 (germline): SQVTM, ANQGSEA. The V gene lost 4 bases and the J gene lost 5 bases, with 15 bases spanning the gap. CDR3 in DNA: TGCAGCGTTGCGACGACATCTTGGGACGAGCAGTACTTC. Translating it yields CSVATTSWDEQYF.

This clonotype was picked up many times. The genes are TRBV5-5 and TRBJ1-1; no clear D. The ends were cut back, 4 bases at V and 4 bases at J, with 17 bases in the middle. The CDR3 extends over 15 amino acids. CDR1 and CDR2 from the germline V gene are SGHKS and YYEKEE (reference sequence). The CDR3 here is CASSPRTSRGTEAFF. Written as DNA, the CDR3 is TGTGCCAGCAGCCCGCGGACGTCGCGGGGCACTGAAGCTTTCTTT.